This T cell receptor beta chain was captured by sequencing in a study of neurological immune-mediated disorders. In its sample, this clonotype was seen many times. MiXCR, applied by TCRdb to the 5' RACE reads, yields one record per CDR3 protein. Here the sample spans approximately 29,000 distinct CDR3 sequences, roughly an eighth being singletons. What was sequenced was PBMCs. The source of this sequence is a man aged 55-75 years in good health.

The CDR3 loop is CASSLGLAGESSYNEQFF. CDR3 sequence (DNA): TGTGCCAGCTCCCTGGGACTAGCGGGAGAGAGCTCCTACAATGAGCAGTTCTTC. V is TRBV18 and J is TRBJ2-1; 14 bases are a match to TRBD2. The CDR3 is made up of 18 amino acids. V gave up 6 bases and J gave up 0 bases; unmatched junction bases: 7. CDR1 and CDR2 from the germline V gene are KGHSH and LQKENI.